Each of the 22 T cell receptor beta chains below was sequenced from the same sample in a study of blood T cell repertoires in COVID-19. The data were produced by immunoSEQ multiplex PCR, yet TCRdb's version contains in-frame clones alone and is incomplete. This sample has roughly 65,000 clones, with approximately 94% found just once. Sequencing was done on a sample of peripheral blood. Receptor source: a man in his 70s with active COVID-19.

CDR3 amino acids: CASSPGGGSTDTQYF. CDR3 in DNA: TGTGCCAGCAGTCCCGGAGGGGGCAGCACAGATACGCAGTATTTT. The chain is built from TRBV6-5 and TRBJ2-3, with D maybe TRBD1 (7 bases). The CDR3 spans 15 residues. The germline V gene encodes CDR1 MNHEY and CDR2 SVGAGI. V was trimmed by 5 bases and J by 0 bases, leaving 12 bases between them.

The CDR3 DNA sequence: TGTGCCAGCAGTTCCCAGGGAAAGGACACCATATATTTT. Protein product: CASSSQGKDTIYF. V gene TRBV28 combines with J gene TRBJ1-3, with D maybe TRBD1 (5 bases). Trimming cost V 4 bases and J 8 bases, with 12 bases left between them. The CDR3 runs 13 residues. Germline V gene lookup returns CDR1 MDHEN and CDR2 SYDVKM.

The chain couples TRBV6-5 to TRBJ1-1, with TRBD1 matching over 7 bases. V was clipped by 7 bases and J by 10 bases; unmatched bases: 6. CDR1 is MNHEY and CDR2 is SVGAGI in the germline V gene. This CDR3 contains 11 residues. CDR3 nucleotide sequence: TGTGCCAGCACCAAAACAGGGGTAGCTTTCTTT. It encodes CASTKTGVAFF.

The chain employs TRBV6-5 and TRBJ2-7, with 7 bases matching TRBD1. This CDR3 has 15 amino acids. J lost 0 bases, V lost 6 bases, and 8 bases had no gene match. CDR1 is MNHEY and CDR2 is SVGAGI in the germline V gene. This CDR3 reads CASSRTGVGSYEQYF. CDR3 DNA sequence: TGTGCCAGCAGCCGCACAGGGGTTGGCTCCTACGAGCAGTACTTC.

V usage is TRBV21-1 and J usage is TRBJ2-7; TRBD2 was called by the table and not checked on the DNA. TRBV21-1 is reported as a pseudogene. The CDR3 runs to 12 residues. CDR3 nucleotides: TGTGCCAGCAGCCCGTGCGTCTACGAGCAGTACGTC. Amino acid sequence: CASSPCVYEQYV.

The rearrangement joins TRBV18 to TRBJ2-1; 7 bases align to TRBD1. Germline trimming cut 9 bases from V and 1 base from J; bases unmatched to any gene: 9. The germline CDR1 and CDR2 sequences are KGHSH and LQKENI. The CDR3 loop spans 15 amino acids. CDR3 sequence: CASQTGVLSYNEQFF. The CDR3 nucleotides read TGTGCCAGTCAAACAGGGGTATTGTCCTACAATGAGCAGTTCTTC.

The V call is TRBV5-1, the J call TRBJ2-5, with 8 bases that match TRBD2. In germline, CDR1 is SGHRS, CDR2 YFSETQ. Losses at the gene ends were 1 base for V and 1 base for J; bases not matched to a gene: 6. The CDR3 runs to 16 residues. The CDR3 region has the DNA TGCGCCAGCAGCTTGAACGGGGGGGACCTCCAAGAGACCCAGTACTTC. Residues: CASSLNGGDLQETQYF.

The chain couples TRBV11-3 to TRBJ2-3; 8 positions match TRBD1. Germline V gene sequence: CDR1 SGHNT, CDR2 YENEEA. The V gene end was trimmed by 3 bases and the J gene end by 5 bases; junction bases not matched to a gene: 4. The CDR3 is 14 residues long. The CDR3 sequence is CASSFQGAGDTQYF. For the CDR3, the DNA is TGTGCCAGCAGCTTCCAGGGGGCGGGAGATACGCAGTATTTT.

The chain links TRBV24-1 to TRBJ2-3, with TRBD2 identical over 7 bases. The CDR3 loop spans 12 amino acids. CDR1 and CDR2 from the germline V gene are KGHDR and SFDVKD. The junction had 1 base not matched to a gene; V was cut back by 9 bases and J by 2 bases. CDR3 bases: TGTGCCACCGGGGGGGACACAGATACGCAGTATTTT. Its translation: CATGGDTDTQYF.

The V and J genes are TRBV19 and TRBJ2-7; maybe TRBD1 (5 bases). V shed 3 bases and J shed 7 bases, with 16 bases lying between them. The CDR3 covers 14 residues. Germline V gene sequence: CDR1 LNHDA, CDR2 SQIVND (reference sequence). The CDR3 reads CASSITGAHQEQYF. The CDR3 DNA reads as TGTGCCAGTAGTATTACTGGGGCGCATCAGGAGCAGTACTTC. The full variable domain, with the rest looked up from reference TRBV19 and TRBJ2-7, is DGGITQSPKYLFRKEGQNVTLSCEQNLNHDAMYWYRQDPGQGLRLIYYSQIVNDFQKGDIAEGYSVSREKKESFPLTVTSAQKNPTAFYLCASSITGAHQEQYFGPGTRLTVT.

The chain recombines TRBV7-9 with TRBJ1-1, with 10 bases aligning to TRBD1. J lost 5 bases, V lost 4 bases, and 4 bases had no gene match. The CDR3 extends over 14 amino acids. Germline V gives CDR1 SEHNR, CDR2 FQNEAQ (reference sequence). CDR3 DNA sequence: TGTGCCAGCAGCTCGACAGGGGGCTGGACTGAAGCTTTCTTT. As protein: CASSSTGGWTEAFF.

CDR3 sequence: CASNPWASGSTDTQYF. The CDR3 nucleotides are TGTGCCAGCAACCCTTGGGCTAGCGGCAGCACAGATACGCAGTATTTT. The chain uses TRBV7-2 and TRBJ2-3, with 7 positions matching TRBD2. V was clipped by 7 bases and J by 0 bases; unmatched bases: 10. Looked up from germline, CDR1 is SGHTA and CDR2 is FQGNSA. The CDR3 loop spans 16 amino acids.

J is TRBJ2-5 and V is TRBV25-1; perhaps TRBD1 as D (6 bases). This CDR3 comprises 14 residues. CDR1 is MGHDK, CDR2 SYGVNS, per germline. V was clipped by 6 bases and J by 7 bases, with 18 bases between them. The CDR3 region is CASRNGQPRGTQYF. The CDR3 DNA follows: TGTGCCAGCAGAAACGGACAGCCTCGAGGGACCCAGTACTTC.

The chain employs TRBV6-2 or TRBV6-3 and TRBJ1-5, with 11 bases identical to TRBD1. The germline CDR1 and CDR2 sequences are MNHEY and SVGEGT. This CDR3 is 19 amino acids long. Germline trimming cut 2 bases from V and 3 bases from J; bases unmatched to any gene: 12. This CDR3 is CASSYAARDRGVPNQPQHF. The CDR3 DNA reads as TGTGCCAGCAGTTACGCTGCTAGGGACAGGGGGGTCCCCAATCAGCCCCAGCATTTT.

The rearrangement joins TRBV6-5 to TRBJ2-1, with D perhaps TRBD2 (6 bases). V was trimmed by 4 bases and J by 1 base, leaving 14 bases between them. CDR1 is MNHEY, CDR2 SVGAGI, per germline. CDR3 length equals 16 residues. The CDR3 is CASSLRRGGSYNEQFF. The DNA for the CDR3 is TGTGCCAGCAGTTTACGGCGGGGTGGGTCCTACAATGAGCAGTTCTTC.

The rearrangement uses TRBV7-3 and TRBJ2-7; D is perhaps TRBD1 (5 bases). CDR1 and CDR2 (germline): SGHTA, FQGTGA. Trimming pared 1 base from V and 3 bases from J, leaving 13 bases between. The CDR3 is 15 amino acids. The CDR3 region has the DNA TGTGCCAGCAGCTTAAACCCCAGCAGGGTCTACGAGCAGTACTTC. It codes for CASSLNPSRVYEQYF.

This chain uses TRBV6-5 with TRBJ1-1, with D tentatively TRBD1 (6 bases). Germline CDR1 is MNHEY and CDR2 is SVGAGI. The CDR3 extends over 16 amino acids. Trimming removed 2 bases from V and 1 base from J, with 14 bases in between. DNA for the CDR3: TGTGCCAGCAGTTACAATCCAGGACAGCGGAACACTGAAGCTTTCTTT. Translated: CASSYNPGQRNTEAFF.

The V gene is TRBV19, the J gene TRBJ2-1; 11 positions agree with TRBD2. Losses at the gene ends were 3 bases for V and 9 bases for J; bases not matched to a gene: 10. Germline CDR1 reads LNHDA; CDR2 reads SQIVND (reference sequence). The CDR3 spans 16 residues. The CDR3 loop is CASSIRVAGGTGEQFF. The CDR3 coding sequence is TGTGCCAGTAGTATCAGGGTAGCGGGGGGGACGGGTGAGCAGTTCTTC.

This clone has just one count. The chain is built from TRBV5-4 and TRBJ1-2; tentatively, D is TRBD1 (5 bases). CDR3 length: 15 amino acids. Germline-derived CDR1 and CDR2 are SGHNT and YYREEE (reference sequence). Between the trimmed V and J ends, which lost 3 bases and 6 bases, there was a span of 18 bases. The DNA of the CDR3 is TGTGCCAGCAGCTCCCCGCGGGGGTGGAGGGATGGCTACACCTTC. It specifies CASSSPRGWRDGYTF.

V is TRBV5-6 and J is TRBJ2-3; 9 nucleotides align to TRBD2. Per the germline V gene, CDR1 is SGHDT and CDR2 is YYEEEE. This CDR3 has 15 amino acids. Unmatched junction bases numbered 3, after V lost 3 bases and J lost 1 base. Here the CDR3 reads CASSYRTSGTDTQYF. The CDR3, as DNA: TGTGCCAGCAGCTACCGGACTAGCGGCACAGATACGCAGTATTTT.

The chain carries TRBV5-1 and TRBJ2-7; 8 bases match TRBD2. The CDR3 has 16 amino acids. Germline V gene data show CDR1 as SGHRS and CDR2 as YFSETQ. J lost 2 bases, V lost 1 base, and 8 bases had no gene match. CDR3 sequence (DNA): TGCGCCAGCAGCTTGTCCTTACTAGCGGAGGCCTACGAGCAGTACTTC. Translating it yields CASSLSLLAEAYEQYF.

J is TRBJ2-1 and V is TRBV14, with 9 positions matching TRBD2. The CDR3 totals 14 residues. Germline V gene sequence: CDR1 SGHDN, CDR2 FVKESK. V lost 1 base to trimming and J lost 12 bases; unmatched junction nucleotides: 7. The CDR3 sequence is CASSQVAGGPGQFF. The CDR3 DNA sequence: TGTGCCAGCAGCCAAGTTGCGGGGGGGCCGGGGCAGTTCTTC.